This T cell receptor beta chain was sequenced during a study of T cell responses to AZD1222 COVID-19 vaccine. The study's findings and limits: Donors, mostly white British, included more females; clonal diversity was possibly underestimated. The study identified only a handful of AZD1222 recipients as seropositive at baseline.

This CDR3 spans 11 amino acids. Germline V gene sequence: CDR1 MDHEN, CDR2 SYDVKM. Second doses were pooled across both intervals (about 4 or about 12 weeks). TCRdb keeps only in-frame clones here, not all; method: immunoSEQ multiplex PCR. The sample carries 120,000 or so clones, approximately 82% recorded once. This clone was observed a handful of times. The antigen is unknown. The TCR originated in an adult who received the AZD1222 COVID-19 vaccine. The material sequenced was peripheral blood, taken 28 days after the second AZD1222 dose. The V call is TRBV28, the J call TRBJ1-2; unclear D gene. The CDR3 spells CGVAANYGYTF. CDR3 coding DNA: TGTGGGGTAGCAGCTAACTATGGCTACACCTTC.